The text below deals with one T cell receptor (beta chain). Antigen specificity is unknown. The record originates from a study of cytomegalovirus exposure and HLA in healthy donors. General study points: The study assumed roughly uniform donor sequencing depth for presence/absence analyses. Within an earlier analysis, most TCR beta V segments proved productive either about 90% or about 30% of the time. The investigators catalogued 150 or so TCR beta chains as cytomegalovirus-associated. CMV serostatus was the only immune exposure information that was available.

PCR employed 60 Vbeta and 13 Jbeta primers. Sequencing was performed with immunoSEQ multiplex PCR; in TCRdb, only in-frame clones are kept and a portion is missing. The sample contains roughly 180,000 clones, about 82% of which appear only once. Sequenced: PBMCs. The TCR comes from a young woman in good health and CMV-seronegative.

The CDR3 DNA is TGTGCTAGTGGTTTGGTACTCACAGATACGCAGTATTTT. Translating it yields CASGLVLTDTQYF. The chain joins TRBV12-5 to TRBJ2-3; D uncertain. Looked up from germline, CDR1 is LGHNT and CDR2 is FRNRAP. The CDR3 sequence is 13 residues long. Trimming stripped 0 bases from V and 2 bases from J, with 3 bases between.